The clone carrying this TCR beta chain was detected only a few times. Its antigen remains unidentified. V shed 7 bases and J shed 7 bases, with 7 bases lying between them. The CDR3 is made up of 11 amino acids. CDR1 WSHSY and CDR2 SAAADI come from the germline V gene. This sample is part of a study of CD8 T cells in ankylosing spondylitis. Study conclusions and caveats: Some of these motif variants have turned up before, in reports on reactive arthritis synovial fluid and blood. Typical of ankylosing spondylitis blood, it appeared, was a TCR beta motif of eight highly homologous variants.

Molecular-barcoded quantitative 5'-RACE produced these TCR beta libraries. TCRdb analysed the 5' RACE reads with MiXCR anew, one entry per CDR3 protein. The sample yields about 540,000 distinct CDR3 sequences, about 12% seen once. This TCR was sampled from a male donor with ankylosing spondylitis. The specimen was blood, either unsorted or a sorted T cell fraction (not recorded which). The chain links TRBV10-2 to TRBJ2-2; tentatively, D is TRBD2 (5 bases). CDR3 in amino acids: CASTAGGELFF. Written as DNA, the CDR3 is TGCGCCAGCACTGCGGGCGGGGAGCTGTTTTTT.